This T cell receptor beta chain was sequenced for a study of shared clonotypes between healthy human individuals. This table comes from immunoSEQ multiplex PCR, and its TCRdb copy is limited to in-frame clones, with some not included. This table holds some 740,000 clones, around 92% found once. Naive CD8 cells, CD45RO-negative and positively selected for CCR7, excluded terminally differentiated effector memory CD45RA+ cells. V lost 0 bases, J lost 1 base, and 4 bases stayed unmatched. This CDR3 has 18 amino acids. CDR1 is LGHNA, CDR2 YSLEER, per germline. The sample was naive CD8+ T cells sorted from blood. V gene TRBV4-3 combines with J gene TRBJ2-1; 12 nucleotides line up with TRBD2. The clonotype comes from a man between 25 and 39 years old in good health. Written as DNA, the CDR3 is TGCGCCAGCAGCCAAGATCCCGGACTAGCGGGATCCTACAATGAGCAGTTCTTC. Residues: CASSQDPGLAGSYNEQFF.